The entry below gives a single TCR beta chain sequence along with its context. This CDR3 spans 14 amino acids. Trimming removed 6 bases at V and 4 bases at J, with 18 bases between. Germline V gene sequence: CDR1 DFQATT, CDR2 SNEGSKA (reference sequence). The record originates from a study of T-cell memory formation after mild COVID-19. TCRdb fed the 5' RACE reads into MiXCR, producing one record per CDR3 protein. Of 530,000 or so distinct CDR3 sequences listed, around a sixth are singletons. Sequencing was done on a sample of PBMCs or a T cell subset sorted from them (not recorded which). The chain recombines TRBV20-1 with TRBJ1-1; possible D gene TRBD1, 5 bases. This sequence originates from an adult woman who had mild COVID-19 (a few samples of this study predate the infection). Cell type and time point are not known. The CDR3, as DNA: TGCAGTGCCGGGGGAGGACTCTATCTCACTGAAGCTTTCTTT. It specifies CSAGGGLYLTEAFF.